These 9 T cell receptor beta chains came from one sample sequenced in a study of CD8+CD57+ T cells in acquired aplastic anemia. Sequencing was done on patients that had shown CD8+CD57+ cell expansion by flow cytometry. The study profiled TCR beta VDJ and CDR3 using genomic DNA as template. TCRdb re-derived calls from the reads in MiXCR, one entry per CDR3 protein. In the table there are roughly 260,000 distinct CDR3 sequences, around 45% of which are singletons. Sequences were obtained from sorted CD4+, CD8+, or CD8+CD57+ T cells (not recorded which) from PBMCs. The source of these receptors is a human donor with aplastic anemia.

This chain connects TRBV7-9 to TRBJ1-2; tentatively, D is TRBD1 (6 bases). CDR1 is SEHNR and CDR2 is FQNEAQ in the germline V gene (reference sequence). V lost 0 bases and J 6 bases, leaving 11 bases between the germline ends. The CDR3 length is 14 residues. The CDR3 is CASSLARGPDGYTF. DNA of the CDR3: TGTGCCAGCAGCTTAGCCAGGGGTCCCGATGGCTACACCTTC.

This clonotype was counted ten times or more. The chain carries TRBV12-3 or TRBV12-4 and TRBJ1-6; D remains unclear. The CDR3 runs 11 residues. Trimming pared 1 base from V and 11 bases from J, leaving 3 bases between. CDR3 sequence reads: CASSLETPLHF. The CDR3 nucleotides read TGTGCCAGCAGTTTAGAAACACCCCTCCACTTT.

The gene calls are TRBV25-1 and TRBJ1-4; TRBD1 matches at 7 bases. Germline-derived CDR1 and CDR2 are MGHDK and SYGVNS. There are 15 residues in the CDR3. V lost 3 bases to trimming and J lost 5 bases; unmatched junction nucleotides: 6. The CDR3 protein is CASSETGTRNEKLFF. The CDR3 DNA is TGTGCCAGCAGTGAGACAGGGACGAGGAATGAAAAACTGTTTTTT.

V usage is TRBV5-6 and J usage is TRBJ1-2, with D perhaps matching TRBD1 (5 bases). Germline CDR1 reads SGHDT; CDR2 reads YYEEEE. The V and J ends lost 4 bases and 2 bases respectively, with 18 bases between them. The CDR3 has 16 amino acids. The CDR3 DNA reads as TGTGCCAGCAGCCTTACCCCGCAGGGTTCGAACTATGGCTACACCTTC. Residues: CASSLTPQGSNYGYTF.

The table lists this clonotype with many counts. The CDR3 nucleotides read TGTGCCAGCAGTCCATGGGACCTTAACTATGGCTACACCTTC. It specifies CASSPWDLNYGYTF. The V gene is TRBV27, the J gene TRBJ1-2; D possibly corresponds to TRBD1 (5 bases). This CDR3 has 14 residues. CDR1 is MNHEY and CDR2 is SMNVEV in the germline V gene (reference sequence). V lost 5 bases to trimming and J lost 1 base, with 11 bases between them.

Remarks on this clonotype: The junction and the germline gene differ at one end; a read error may be behind it. This sequence joins TRBV10-3 and TRBJ2-3, with D unclear. CDR3 length: 15 residues. Germline V gives CDR1 ENHRY, CDR2 SYGVKD. CDR3 sequence (DNA): TGTGCCATCAGCGGGTTCGAGGTTCCCATCGAAACGCGGTATTTT. This encodes CAISGFEVPIETRYF.

Many counts were recorded for this clonotype. The chain combines TRBV6-5 with TRBJ1-2; 7 nucleotides align to TRBD1. The CDR3 spans 15 residues. Looked up from germline, CDR1 is MNHEY and CDR2 is SVGAGI. The junction had 9 bases not matched to a gene; V was cut back by 2 bases and J by 6 bases. In DNA form, the CDR3 reads TGTGCCAGCAGTTACCATCAACAGGGGTCGGATGGCTACACCTTC. Protein product: CASSYHQQGSDGYTF.

This clonotype was observed many times. J is TRBJ1-2 and V is TRBV27, with 7 bases fitting TRBD1. This CDR3 has 12 amino acids. Germline CDR1 and CDR2: MNHEY and SMNVEV (reference sequence). Trimming took 8 bases from V and 6 from J; bases not matched to a gene: 6. The CDR3 is CASCGTDNGYTF. DNA of the CDR3: TGTGCCAGCTGTGGGACAGACAATGGCTACACCTTC.

This rearrangement joins TRBV19 to TRBJ2-2; weak D call: TRBD2 (7 bases). This CDR3 comprises 16 residues. The V end was cut by 6 bases, the J end by 8 bases, with 22 bases between. The germline CDR1 and CDR2 sequences are LNHDA and SQIVND (reference sequence). The CDR3 sequence: CASSQGTFGTTGELFF. The DNA of the CDR3 is TGTGCCAGTAGCCAAGGGACATTCGGGACTACTGGGGAGCTGTTTTTT.